This T cell receptor beta chain was retrieved from a study of cytomegalovirus exposure and HLA in healthy donors. Researchers ran the PCR with 60 Vbeta and 13 Jbeta primers. Profiling relied on immunoSEQ multiplex PCR, and the TCRdb table lists in-frame clones only, not all of them. The sample includes roughly 120,000 clones, about 63% of them seen just once. Germline CDR1 reads SNHLY; CDR2 reads FYNNEI. V shed 7 bases and J shed 4 bases, with 14 bases lying between them. The CDR3 spans 14 residues. The sequence came from a man younger than 45 in good health and CMV-seropositive. The chain employs TRBV2 and TRBJ2-1, with a weak D call TRBD2 (6 bases). The sample consisted of PBMCs. The CDR3 coding sequence is TGTGCCAGCACGGTTGCGGGACCTTACAATGAGCAGTTCTTC. It translates to CASTVAGPYNEQFF. Together with reference TRBV2 and TRBJ2-1, the CDR3 gives the full variable domain: EPEVTQTPSHQVTQMGQEVILRCVPISNHLYFYWYRQILGQKVEFLVSFYNNEISEKSEIFDDQFSVERPDGSNFTLKIRSTKLEDSAMYFCASTVAGPYNEQFFGPGTRLTVL.